This T cell receptor beta chain was recovered during a study of cytomegalovirus exposure and HLA in healthy donors. Some clones are missing from TCRdb's copy, which holds only in-frame ones; the method was immunoSEQ multiplex PCR. The table includes a few hundred thousand clones, about nine tenths detected once. V was clipped by 1 base and J by 1 base, with 16 bases between them. This CDR3 region has 17 residues. Germline CDR1 and CDR2: LGHNA and YNFKEQ. The source material was PBMCs. V is TRBV4-2 and J is TRBJ2-5, with D perhaps TRBD1 (6 bases). The sequence came from a woman under 30 in good health and CMV-seronegative. CDR3 bases: TGTGCCAGCAGCCAAGCTGCACCCGGGACACTCCAAGAGACCCAGTACTTC. As protein: CASSQAAPGTLQETQYF.